The 2 T cell receptor beta chains below come from one sample, sequenced in a study of cytomegalovirus exposure and HLA in healthy donors. The PCR ran on 60 Vbeta and 13 Jbeta primers. Assay used: immunoSEQ multiplex PCR; TCRdb lists only in-frame clones, some missing. Among roughly 150,000 clones listed, 72% were seen once. What was sequenced was PBMCs. These receptors all stem from a man aged 35 to 55 in good health and CMV-seronegative.

The rearrangement uses TRBV7-2 and TRBJ1-1; D perhaps matches TRBD1 (5 bases). Germline lookup yields CDR1 SGHTA and CDR2 FQGNSA. V lost 1 base and J lost 4, with 13 bases in between. This CDR3 comprises 15 residues. CDR3 region: CASSLVLMGPTEAFF. In nucleotides, the CDR3 is TGTGCCAGCAGCTTAGTTTTGATGGGGCCCACTGAAGCTTTCTTT.

This clone has just one count. The chain joins TRBV29-1 to TRBJ1-2; the D gene is possibly TRBD1 (5 bases). CDR3 length: 13 amino acids. V was clipped by 6 bases and J by 6 bases, with 17 bases between them. Germline V CDR1 and CDR2: SQVTM, ANQGSEA. The CDR3 spells CSVAPAGHHGYTF. For the CDR3, the DNA is TGCAGCGTCGCGCCCGCAGGGCACCATGGCTACACCTTC.